Below, 3 T cell receptor beta chains from the same sample are listed, as sequenced in a study of blood T cell repertoires in COVID-19. TCRdb's copy holds only in-frame clones and misses some; the assay was immunoSEQ multiplex PCR. Altogether some 200,000 clones are present, roughly 83% being singletons, with the ten largest covering about 1.3%. Sequencing used PBMCs or T cells enriched from blood (not recorded which). The receptors were sampled from a woman aged 40 to 50 with acute COVID-19.

This chain uses TRBV28 with TRBJ2-3; TRBD2 matches 11 bases. The CDR3 totals 18 residues. From germline, CDR1 is MDHEN and CDR2 SYDVKM. The ends lost 0 bases at V and 5 bases at J; junction bases unmatched: 10. CDR3: CASSLWAVASGRRDTQYF. DNA of the CDR3: TGTGCCAGCAGTTTATGGGCGGTGGCTAGCGGGAGGAGAGATACGCAGTATTTT.

This rearrangement joins TRBV11-2 to TRBJ1-1; 8 bases agree with TRBD1. Germline V lookup: CDR1 SGHAT, CDR2 FQNNGV. The CDR3 has 19 amino acids. J gave up 6 bases and V 5 bases, and 23 bases lay outside the gene matches. In DNA form, the CDR3 reads TGTGCCAGCAGCCAAGGACAGGGTCGGCTTAGGGGAAAAAAGTCTGAAGCTTTCTTT. Protein product: CASSQGQGRLRGKKSEAFF.

J is TRBJ1-2 and V is TRBV28; D possibly corresponds to TRBD1 (5 bases). The CDR3 contains 12 residues. Germline CDR1 reads MDHEN; CDR2 reads SYDVKM. V lost 7 bases, J lost 8 bases, and 14 bases lay in between. The CDR3 DNA sequence: TGTGCCAGCACTGGCAGGGTAGGCGGCTACACCTTC. Amino acid sequence: CASTGRVGGYTF.